This TCR beta chain was sequenced during a study of T cells in Graves' hyperthyroidism and ophthalmopathy. Overall study context: Peripheral blood was obtained at initial diagnosis, preceding any treatment. Overall study findings and caveats: Also found in blood were most expanded thyroid clonotypes above 0.001.

The CDR3 is made up of 13 amino acids. V shed 6 bases, J shed 5 bases, and the junction held 5 bases outside the gene matches. Germline V CDR1 and CDR2: SQVTM, ANQGSEA. Researchers amplified the TCR beta CDR3 regions from RNA transcripts. Researchers ran a first-round RT-PCR on the TCR CDR3 using the HTBI primer set. TCRdb used MiXCR to reprocess the multiplex PCR reads, holding one entry per CDR3 protein. The sample holds 350,000 to 450,000 distinct CDR3 sequences, about 14% seen once. Of note for this clonotype: Antigen specificity is unknown.

Those patients with uncontrolled infection, other autoimmune disease, pregnancy or lactation were excluded. For the diagnoses, clinical symptoms, serum thyroxine and TRAb, thyroid ultrasound and orbital computed tomography were used. Sequenced sample: blood. This receptor was identified in a man aged 50 to 59 with Graves' ophthalmopathy. The chain employs TRBV29-1 and TRBJ1-5; 9 bases line up with TRBD1. This chain's CDR3 is CSVETGGDQPQHF. The CDR3 DNA sequence: TGCAGCGTGGAAACAGGGGGCGATCAGCCCCAGCATTTT.